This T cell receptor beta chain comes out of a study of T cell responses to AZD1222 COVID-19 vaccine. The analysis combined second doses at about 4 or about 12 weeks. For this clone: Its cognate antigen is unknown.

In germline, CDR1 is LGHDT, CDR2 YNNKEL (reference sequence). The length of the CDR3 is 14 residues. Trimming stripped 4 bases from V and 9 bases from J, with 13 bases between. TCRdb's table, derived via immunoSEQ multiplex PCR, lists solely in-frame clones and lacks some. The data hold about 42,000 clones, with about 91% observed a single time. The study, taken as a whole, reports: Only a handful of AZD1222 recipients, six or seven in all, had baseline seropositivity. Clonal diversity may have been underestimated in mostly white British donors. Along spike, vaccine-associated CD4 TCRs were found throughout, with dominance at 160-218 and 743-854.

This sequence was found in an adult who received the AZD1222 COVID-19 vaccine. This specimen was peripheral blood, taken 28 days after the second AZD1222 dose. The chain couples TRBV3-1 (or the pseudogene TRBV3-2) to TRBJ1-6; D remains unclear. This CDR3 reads CASSPPYPGSPLHF. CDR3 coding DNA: TGTGCCAGCAGCCCCCCCTACCCAGGTTCACCCCTCCACTTT.